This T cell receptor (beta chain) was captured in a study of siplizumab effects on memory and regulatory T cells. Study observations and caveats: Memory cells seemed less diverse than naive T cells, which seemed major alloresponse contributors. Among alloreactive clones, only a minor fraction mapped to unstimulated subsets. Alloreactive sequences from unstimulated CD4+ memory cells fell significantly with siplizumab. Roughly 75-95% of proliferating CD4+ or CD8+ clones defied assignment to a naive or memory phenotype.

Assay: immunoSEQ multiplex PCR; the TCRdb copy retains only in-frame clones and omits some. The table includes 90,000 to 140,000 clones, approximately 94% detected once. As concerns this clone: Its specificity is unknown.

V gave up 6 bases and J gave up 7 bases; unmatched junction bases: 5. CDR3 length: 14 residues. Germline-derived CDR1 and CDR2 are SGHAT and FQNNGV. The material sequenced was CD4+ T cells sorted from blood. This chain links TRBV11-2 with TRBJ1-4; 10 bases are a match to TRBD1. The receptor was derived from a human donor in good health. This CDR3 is CASRVRQGAEKLFF. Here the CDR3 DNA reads TGTGCCAGCAGAGTACGACAGGGGGCTGAAAAACTGTTTTTT. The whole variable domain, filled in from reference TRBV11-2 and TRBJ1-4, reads EAGVAQSPRYKIIEKRQSVAFWCNPISGHATLYWYQQILGQGPKLLIQFQNNGVVDDSQLPKDRFSAERLKGVDSTLKIQPAKLEDSAVYLCASRVRQGAEKLFFGSGTQLSVL.